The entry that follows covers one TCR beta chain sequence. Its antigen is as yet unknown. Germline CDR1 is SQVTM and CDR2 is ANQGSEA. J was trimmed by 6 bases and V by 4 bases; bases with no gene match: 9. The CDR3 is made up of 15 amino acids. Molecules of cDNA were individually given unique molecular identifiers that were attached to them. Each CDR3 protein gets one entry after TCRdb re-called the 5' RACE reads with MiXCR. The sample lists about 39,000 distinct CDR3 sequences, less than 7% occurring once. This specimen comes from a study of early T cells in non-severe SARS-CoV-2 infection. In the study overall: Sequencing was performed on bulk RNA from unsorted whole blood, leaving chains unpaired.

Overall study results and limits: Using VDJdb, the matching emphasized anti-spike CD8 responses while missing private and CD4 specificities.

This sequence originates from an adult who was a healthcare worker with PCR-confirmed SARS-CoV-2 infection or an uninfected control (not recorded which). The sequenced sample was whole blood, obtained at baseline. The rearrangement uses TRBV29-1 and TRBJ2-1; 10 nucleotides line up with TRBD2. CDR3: CSVGSTSGKANEQFF. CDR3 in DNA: TGCAGCGTTGGCTCCACTAGCGGGAAGGCCAATGAGCAGTTCTTC.